Included here is one T cell receptor beta chain sequence, with context. What antigen it recognizes has not been identified. No clone much larger than this one lies a single base away; base qualities are absent. TCRbeta CDR3 regions were amplified from genomic DNA by means of the immunoSEQ Assay, a bias-controlled multiplex PCR. Concerning the study's data processing: Nucleated cell counts per sample were estimated from amplification of reference gene primers within the assay. To quantify the absolute abundance of each unique TCRbeta CDR3 rearrangement, sequence reads were collapsed and filtered. For each sample, productive Simpson clonality was calculated as the square root of Simpson's diversity index over productive rearrangements. TCRdb obtained this table from immuneACCESS and retained in-frame rearrangements with V and J assigned. These tables miss some clones; where compared with another copy, unresolved V genes account for less than half of the shortfall, and the remainder is unexplained. D and trimming were read from the DNA, whereas the V and J calls and clone size are those reported in that table. The sample table records 120,000 or so clones; about 85% of these occur just once. Of the sample, 3% to 4% is held by the ten largest clones.

From the cysteine up to the phenylalanine, the CDR3 has a length of 13 residues. Only the CDR3 part of the read is kept: 39 bases, read in frame from the first base. V lost 4 bases and J lost 2 bases; the stretch between them is 8 bases long. Collaborating institutions collected whole blood in K2EDTA tubes following their own protocols. Collaborator samples were shipped for TCRbeta analysis as frozen whole blood, isolated PBMCs, or DNA extracted from either sample type. This sample is part of a study of blood T cell repertoires in COVID-19 (dated by TCRdb to the early 2020s). General notes on the study: The collaborator samples originated in the United States, Italy and Spain and spanned the acute and convalescent phases of COVID-19. The prospective study material was composed of cDNA or gDNA derived from T cells, B-cell-depleted T cells, or PBMCs. The dataset comprised deeply sampled blood TCRbeta repertoires from subjects exposed to, actively infected with, or recovered from COVID-19. The repertoires were released in a freely available public database meant as a resource for research on the immune response to SARS-CoV-2. The samples were drawn from the first 160 participants of the ongoing ImmuneRACE study and from 1,254 subjects provided by 6 global collaborators. Nearly every sample came with metadata listing a de-identified subject ID, COVID-19 status, age in years and sex. Where HLA class I and class II types were available, the types were taken from metadata supplied by the sample provider, not from assay-based typing. The paper's findings and limits, for the study overall: Clinical and demographic metadata were provided uncurated, with the amount varying by source and participant.

Material: peripheral blood. This receptor chain uses TRBV12-3 or TRBV12-4 and TRBJ1-1; the D gene cannot be named for sure. This sequence originates from a man aged 60 to 69 with acute or convalescent COVID-19. For the CDR3, the sequence is CASSWRANTEAFF. The bases read TGTGCCAGCAGTTGGAGGGCTAACACTGAAGCTTTCTTT.